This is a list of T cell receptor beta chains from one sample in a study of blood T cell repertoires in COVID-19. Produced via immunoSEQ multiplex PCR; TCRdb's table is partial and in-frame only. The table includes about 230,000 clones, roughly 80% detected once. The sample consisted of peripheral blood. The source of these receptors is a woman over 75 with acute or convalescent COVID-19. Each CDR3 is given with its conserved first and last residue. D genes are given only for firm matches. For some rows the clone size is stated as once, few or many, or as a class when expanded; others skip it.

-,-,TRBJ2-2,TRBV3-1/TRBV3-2,CASSHKLAITGELFF,TGTGCCAGCAGCCATAAGCTAGCTATCACCGGGGAGCTGTTTTTT
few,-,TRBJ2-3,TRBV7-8,CASSLRRRADTQYF,TGTGCCAGCAGCTTGCGCAGGAGGGCAGATACGCAGTATTTT
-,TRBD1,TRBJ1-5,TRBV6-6,CASSPDRAGQPQHF,TGTGCCAGCAGCCCGGACAGGGCGGGACAGCCCCAGCATTTT
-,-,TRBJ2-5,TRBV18,CASSPPSGQETQYF,TGTGCCAGCTCACCACCCTCCGGGCAAGAGACCCAGTACTTC
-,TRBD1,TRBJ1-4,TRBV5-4,CASSTPTGGNGKLFF,TGTGCCAGCAGCACTCCGACAGGGGGGAATGGAAAACTGTTTTTT
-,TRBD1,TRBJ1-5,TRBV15,CATSKPTGGNQPQHF,TGTGCCACCAGCAAACCAACAGGGGGCAATCAGCCCCAGCATTTT
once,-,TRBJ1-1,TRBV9,CASSVGQRNTEAFF,TGTGCCAGCAGCGTAGGACAGAGGAACACTGAAGCTTTCTTT
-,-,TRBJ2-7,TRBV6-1,CASSEEQLGQYF,TGTGCCAGCAGTGAAGAACAGCTGGGGCAGTACTTC
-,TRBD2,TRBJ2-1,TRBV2,CASMLVAGVSNEQFF,TGTGCCAGCATGCTCGTAGCGGGAGTAAGCAATGAGCAGTTCTTC
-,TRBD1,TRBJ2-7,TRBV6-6,CASSSTGTGFGEQYF,TGTGCCAGCAGTAGTACCGGGACAGGATTCGGCGAGCAGTACTTC
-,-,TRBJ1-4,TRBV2,CASSLYGGTNEKLFF,TGTGCCAGCAGTCTTTACGGGGGAACTAATGAAAAACTGTTTTTT
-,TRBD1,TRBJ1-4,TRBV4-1,CASSHRTGGRSNEKLFF,TGCGCCAGCAGCCACCGGACAGGGGGCAGGTCTAATGAAAAACTGTTTTTT
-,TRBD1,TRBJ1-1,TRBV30,CAWMTGGATTEAFF,TGTGCCTGGATGACAGGGGGCGCAACGACTGAAGCTTTCTTT
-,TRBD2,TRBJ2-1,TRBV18,CASSYGLAGPNEQFF,TGTGCCAGCTCATACGGACTAGCGGGACCCAATGAGCAGTTCTTC
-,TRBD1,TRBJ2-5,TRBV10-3,CAISGTGGTETQYF,TGTGCCATCAGTGGGACAGGGGGGACAGAGACCCAGTACTTC
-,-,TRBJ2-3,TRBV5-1,CASSLGQVTGTQYF,TGCGCCAGCAGCTTGGGGCAAGTCACAGGTACGCAGTATTTT
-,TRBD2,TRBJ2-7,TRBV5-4,CASSTKLAGVSEQYF,TGTGCCAGCAGCACCAAACTAGCGGGAGTAAGCGAGCAGTACTTC
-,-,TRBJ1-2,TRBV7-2,CASSRSNFYGYTF,TGTGCCAGCAGCAGATCCAACTTCTATGGCTACACCTTC
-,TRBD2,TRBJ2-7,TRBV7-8,CASSPRLAYEQYF,TGTGCCAGCAGCCCCCGACTAGCTTACGAGCAGTACTTC
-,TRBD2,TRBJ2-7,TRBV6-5,CASSYYGGGIYEQYF,TGTGCCAGCAGTTACTATGGCGGGGGGATCTACGAGCAGTACTTC
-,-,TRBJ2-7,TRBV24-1,CATSESTSSREQYF,TGTGCCACCAGTGAGTCCACTTCCTCTAGAGAGCAGTACTTC
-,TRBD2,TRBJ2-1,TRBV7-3,CASSSQAGGLFEQFF,TGTGCCAGCAGCTCCCAAGCGGGAGGGCTCTTCGAGCAGTTCTTC
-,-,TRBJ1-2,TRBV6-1,CASSESGRPNGYTF,TGTGCCAGCAGTGAATCGGGGAGGCCCAATGGCTACACCTTC
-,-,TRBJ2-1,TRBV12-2,CASRPPLFSSGSNLEQFF,TGTGCAAGTCGCCCCCCATTATTTTCGAGCGGGAGCAATCTTGAGCAGTTCTTC
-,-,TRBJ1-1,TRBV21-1,CASSKGGTGVMNTEAFF,TGTGCCAGCAGCAAAGGTGGGACAGGGGTCATGAACACTGAAGCTTTCTTT
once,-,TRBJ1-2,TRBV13,CASSLGTGLYGYTF,TGTGCCAGCAGCTTAGGGACAGGACTTTATGGCTACACCTTC
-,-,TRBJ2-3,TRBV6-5,CASRLGTDTQYF,TGTGCCAGCAGATTAGGCACAGATACGCAGTATTTT
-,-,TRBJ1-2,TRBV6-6,CAIHGAAENYGYTF,TGTGCCATCCATGGGGCGGCGGAAAACTATGGCTACACCTTC
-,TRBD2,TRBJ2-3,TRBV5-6,CASSFGLAVDTQYF,TGTGCCAGCAGCTTCGGCCTAGCGGTAGATACGCAGTATTTT
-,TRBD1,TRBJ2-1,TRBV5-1,CASSRDRAYNEQFF,TGCGCCAGCAGTCGGGACAGGGCCTACAATGAGCAGTTCTTC
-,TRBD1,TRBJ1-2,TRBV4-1,CASSLGQWVQGARGYTF,TGCGCCAGCAGCCTGGGTCAATGGGTTCAGGGGGCACGTGGCTACACCTTC
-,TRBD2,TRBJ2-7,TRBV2,CASKKLTSGSYEQYF,TGTGCCAGCAAAAAGCTGACTAGCGGATCCTACGAGCAGTACTTC
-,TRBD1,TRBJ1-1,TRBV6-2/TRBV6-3,CASSFGARQGRQNTEAFF,TGTGCCAGCAGTTTTGGGGCTCGACAGGGTCGCCAGAACACTGAAGCTTTCTTT
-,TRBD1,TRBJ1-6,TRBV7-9,CASSPGQGNSPLHF,TGTGCCAGCAGCCCTGGACAGGGCAATTCACCCCTCCACTTT
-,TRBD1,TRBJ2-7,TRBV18,CASSPSPDRAGSYEQYF,TGTGCCAGCTCACCATCTCCGGACAGGGCAGGTTCCTACGAGCAGTACTTC
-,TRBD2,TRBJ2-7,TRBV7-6,CASSTTSVHEQYF,TGTGCCAGCAGCACGACTAGCGTCCACGAGCAGTACTTC
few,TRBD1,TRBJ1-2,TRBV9,CASSSLPDGTGGYTF,TGTGCCAGCAGCTCTCTCCCGGACGGGACAGGTGGCTACACCTTC
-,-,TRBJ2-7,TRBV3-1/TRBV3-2,CASSPHREGVGGGYEQYF,TGTGCCAGCAGCCCGCACAGGGAAGGGGTCGGCGGCGGTTACGAGCAGTACTTC
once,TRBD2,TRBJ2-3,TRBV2,CASRPIAGGPLTQYF,TGTGCCAGCAGACCAATAGCGGGGGGGCCCCTTACGCAGTATTTT
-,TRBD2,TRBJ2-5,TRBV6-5,CASRTSGGQETQYF,TGTGCCAGCAGAACTAGCGGGGGTCAAGAGACCCAGTACTTC
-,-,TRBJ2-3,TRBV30,CAWSVLQEFTDTQYF,TGTGCCTGGAGTGTACTTCAAGAATTCACAGATACGCAGTATTTT
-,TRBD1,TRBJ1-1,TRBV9,CASNTGTGNTEAFF,TGTGCCAGCAATACCGGGACAGGGAACACTGAAGCTTTCTTT
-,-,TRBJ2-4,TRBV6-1,CASSERPGLAKNIQYF,TGTGCCAGCAGTGAAAGGCCAGGCCTAGCCAAAAACATTCAGTACTTC
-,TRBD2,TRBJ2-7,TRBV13,CASSSGTGTSGTYEQYF,TGTGCCAGCAGCTCCGGGACCGGGACTAGCGGCACTTACGAGCAGTACTTC
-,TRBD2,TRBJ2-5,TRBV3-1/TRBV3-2,CASSQGLAGETQYF,TGTGCCAGCAGCCAAGGACTAGCGGGAGAGACCCAGTACTTC
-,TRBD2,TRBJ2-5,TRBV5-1,CASSLMFGGAGETQYF,TGCGCCAGCAGCTTGATGTTCGGGGGGGCAGGTGAGACCCAGTACTTC
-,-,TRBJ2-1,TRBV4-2,CASSPPPGEQFF,TGTGCCAGCAGCCCACCGCCAGGGGAGCAGTTCTTC
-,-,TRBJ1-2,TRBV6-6,CASSYPDQGGGYTF,TGTGCCAGCAGTTACCCCGACCAGGGTGGTGGCTACACCTTC
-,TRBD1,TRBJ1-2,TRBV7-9,CASSPGTGSGYTF,TGTGCCAGCAGTCCCGGGACAGGGTCCGGCTACACCTTC
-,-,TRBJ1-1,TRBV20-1,CSASTGLGNTEAFF,TGCAGTGCTAGTACAGGGCTTGGGAACACTGAAGCTTTCTTT
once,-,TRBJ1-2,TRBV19,CASSIEAYGYTF,TGTGCCAGTAGTATAGAAGCCTATGGCTACACCTTC
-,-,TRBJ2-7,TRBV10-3,CAISPDPGQSSEQYF,TGTGCCATCAGCCCCGACCCAGGACAGTCCTCCGAGCAGTACTTC
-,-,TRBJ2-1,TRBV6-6,CASSYSTSNNEQFF,TGTGCCAGCAGTTACTCCACTAGCAACAATGAGCAGTTCTTC
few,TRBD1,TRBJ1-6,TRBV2,CASSDKDRDNSPLHF,TGTGCCAGCAGTGACAAGGACAGGGATAATTCACCCCTCCACTTT
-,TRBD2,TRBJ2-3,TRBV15,CASGLAGREDTQYF,TGTGCCAGCGGACTAGCGGGAAGGGAAGATACGCAGTATTTT
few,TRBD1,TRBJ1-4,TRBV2,CASSGFGTQGEKLFF,TGTGCCAGCAGTGGCTTTGGGACACAGGGGGAAAAACTGTTTTTT
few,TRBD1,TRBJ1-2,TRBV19,CASNKIGKTGGSYGYTF,TGTGCCAGCAATAAAATTGGGAAAACAGGGGGGTCGTATGGCTACACCTTC
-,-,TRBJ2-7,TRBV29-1,CSVEASSSYEQYF,TGCAGCGTTGAGGCTAGTAGCTCCTACGAGCAGTACTTC
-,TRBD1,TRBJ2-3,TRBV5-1,CASSLYTGTASTDTQYF,TGCGCCAGCAGCTTGTATACCGGGACAGCTAGCACAGATACGCAGTATTTT